This is a list of T cell receptor beta chains from one sample in a study of Graves' ophthalmopathy and Graves' hyperthyroidism. TCRdb reanalysed the multiplex PCR reads using MiXCR and keeps one entry per CDR3 protein. The sample has about 620,000 distinct CDR3 sequences; around a fifth are singletons. The sequenced sample consisted of peripheral blood. The receptor source for this set is a woman aged 18-29 years with stable Graves' hyperthyroidism. Some clones in this sample may be carry-over from other donors' samples. Each CDR3 is given with its conserved first and last residue. The D gene is left open where the match is weak. For some rows the clone size is stated as once, few or many, or as a class when expanded; others skip it.

few | TRBJ2-7 | . | TRBV11-2 | TGTGCCAGCAGCTTACAGAGCACTTACGAGCAGTACTTC | CASSLQSTYEQYF
many | TRBJ1-2 | . | TRBV12-3/TRBV12-4 | TGTGCCAGCAGTTTCTCCCCGGGGGATGGCTACACCTTC | CASSFSPGDGYTF
many | TRBJ1-2 | . | TRBV2 | TGTGCCAGCAGTGTCCCAGGAGATCCTAACTATGGCTACACCTTC | CASSVPGDPNYGYTF
many | TRBJ1-5 | TRBD1 | TRBV11-2 | TGTGCCAGCAGCAGTACGACAGGGAAGAGGCAGCCCCAGCATTTT | CASSSTTGKRQPQHF
. | TRBJ1-2 | . | TRBV29-1 | TGCAGCGTTACAGGGTGGGCGAACTATGGCTACACCTTC | CSVTGWANYGYTF
many | TRBJ2-5 | . | TRBV9 | TGTGCCAGCAGCGTAGCTTGGGGGCTGGAGACCCAGTACTTC | CASSVAWGLETQYF
few | TRBJ1-1 | TRBD1 | TRBV5-6 | TGTGCCAGCAGCTACGAACTCGGGACAGGGAACACTGAAGCTTTCTTT | CASSYELGTGNTEAFF
few | TRBJ1-1 | . | TRBV19 | TGTGCCAGTAATACAGGGAACACTGAAGCTTTCTTT | CASNTGNTEAFF
many | TRBJ1-6 | . | TRBV11-1 | TGTGCCAGCAGCCAAGGCCGGGACACCAATTCACCCCTCCACTTT | CASSQGRDTNSPLHF
many | TRBJ1-6 | . | TRBV11-1 | TGTGCCAGCAGCTTAGACCGATGGGCCCTCCACTTT | CASSLDRWALHF
few | TRBJ2-5 | TRBD1 | TRBV11-2 | TGTGCCAGCAGCTTAGCGAGACAGGGACGGGAGACCCAGTACTTC | CASSLARQGRETQYF
many | TRBJ2-5 | . | TRBV11-2 | TGTGCCAGCAGCCTCCGTTTTGGCAAAGAGACCCAGTACTTC | CASSLRFGKETQYF
few | TRBJ2-1 | . | TRBV20-1 | TGCAGTGTTTACCCGGGCTCAAGCTCCTACAATGAGCAGTTCTTC | CSVYPGSSSYNEQFF
many | TRBJ1-2 | . | TRBV5-1 | TGCGCCAGCAGCTCCACGACCTATGGCTACACCTTC | CASSSTTYGYTF
many | TRBJ2-7 | . | TRBV6-1 | TGTGCCAGCAGAGAGACCGGGCCCAGCTACGAGCAGTACTTC | CASRETGPSYEQYF
. | TRBJ2-7 | . | TRBV6-1 | TGTGCCAGCAGTGAACGGAGGACACTCTCCTACGAGCAGTACTTC | CASSERRTLSYEQYF
many | TRBJ2-2 | TRBD2 | TRBV5-1 | TGCGCCAGCAGCTCCGGACTAGCGGGATACAGCGGGGAGCTGTTTTTT | CASSSGLAGYSGELFF
. | TRBJ1-5 | TRBD1 | TRBV19 | TGTGCCAGTAGTCCCGATCAGGGGGCCCATCAGCCCCAGCATTTT | CASSPDQGAHQPQHF
many | TRBJ2-5 | . | TRBV7-9 | TGTGCCAGCAGCCAAGATGAGACCCAGTACTTC | CASSQDETQYF
many | TRBJ1-6 | . | TRBV20-1 | TGCAGTGCTCTGGACCAGGCCTATAATTCACCCCTCCACTTT | CSALDQAYNSPLHF
many | TRBJ1-6 | . | TRBV20-1 | TGCAGTGCTAGTCGCTGGCCCAGGGATAATTCACCCCTCCACTTT | CSASRWPRDNSPLHF
many | TRBJ2-5 | . | TRBV4-1 | TGCGCCAGCAGCCAAGGTCCTGAAGAGACCCAGTACTTC | CASSQGPEETQYF
many | TRBJ1-6 | TRBD1 | TRBV12-3/TRBV12-4 | TGTGCCAGCAGAGCCGGGACAGGGGCCTATAATTCACCCCTCCACTTT | CASRAGTGAYNSPLHF
many | TRBJ2-4 | . | TRBV4-1 | TGCGCCAGCAGCCAAGCGGGGGCCATTCAGTACTTC | CASSQAGAIQYF
many | TRBJ1-2 | TRBD1 | TRBV20-1 | TGCAGTGCTAGAAGGGACAGGGTAGACTATGGCTACACCTTC | CSARRDRVDYGYTF
. | TRBJ2-7 | . | TRBV20-1 | TGCAGTGCTAGGGAACGCGGGACGGACTTTTCCTACGAGCAGTACTTC | CSARERGTDFSYEQYF
many | TRBJ1-3 | . | TRBV29-1 | TGCAGCGTTGAGCCGACGGTCGGACTCGGAAACACCATATATTTT | CSVEPTVGLGNTIYF
. | TRBJ2-2 | . | TRBV5-6 | TGTGCCAGCAGCCCCGGTCCGGGAGGGGGCGCGAAATCAGGCGGGGAGCTGTTTTTT | CASSPGPGGGAKSGGELFF
many | TRBJ1-5 | . | TRBV12-3/TRBV12-4 | TGTGCCAGCAGTGCCTTAGGGGACAGCAATCAGCCCCAGCATTTT | CASSALGDSNQPQHF
many | TRBJ2-7 | . | TRBV6-2/TRBV6-3 | TGTGCCAGCAGTTACACGGACGCTAGCTCCTACGAGCAGTACTTC | CASSYTDASSYEQYF
. | TRBJ2-5 | TRBD2 | TRBV5-1 | TGCGCCAGCAGCCGGGGTACCGCGGGAGTTGAGACCCAGTACTTC | CASSRGTAGVETQYF
few | TRBJ1-1 | . | TRBV3-1 | TGTGCCAGCAGCCCTCTCCAGGGGAATCTGGTTGAAGCTTTCTTT | CASSPLQGNLVEAFF
. | TRBJ1-1 | . | TRBV28 | TGTGCCAGCAGTTTTATTGGACCGATGGACACTGAAGCTTTCTTT | CASSFIGPMDTEAFF
many | TRBJ2-5 | . | TRBV2 | TGTGCCAGCAGCCCCGGACGGGATCCGAGAGAGACCCAGTACTTC | CASSPGRDPRETQYF
many | TRBJ2-7 | . | TRBV6-2/TRBV6-3 | TGTGCCAGCAGTTACTTCCGGGGGCCATACGAGCAATACTTC | CASSYFRGPYEQYF
many | TRBJ2-5 | . | TRBV3-1 | TGTGCCAGTAACAATCTTTGGGGTGCAAAAGAGACCCAGTACTTC | CASNNLWGAKETQYF
. | TRBJ1-1 | TRBD1 | TRBV30 | TGTGCCTGGATCGGGCAGGGGGTCGCTGAAGCTTTCTTT | CAWIGQGVAEAFF
few | TRBJ1-5 | . | TRBV6-4 | TGTGCCAGCAGTGAGGAATGGGGCCTCAATCAGCCCCAGCATTTT | CASSEEWGLNQPQHF
many | TRBJ1-3 | . | TRBV20-1 | TGCAGTGCCACGATGGGGTACACCATATATTTT | CSATMGYTIYF
. | TRBJ1-2 | . | TRBV2 | TGTGCCAGCAGTGTCAAAGGGGCAACAGGTGGCTACACCTTC | CASSVKGATGGYTF
many | TRBJ1-3 | . | TRBV6-1 | TGTGCCAGCAGCGCCCGACAGTTTCCTGGAAACACCATATATTTT | CASSARQFPGNTIYF
many | TRBJ2-7 | . | TRBV27 | TGCCTACGGCGCCCAATCTACGAGCAGTACTTC | CLRRPIYEQYF
once | TRBJ2-7 | . | TRBV11-2 | TGTGCCAGCAGCCCCGGAGCCCACGAGCAGTACTTC | CASSPGAHEQYF
. | TRBJ2-7 | . | TRBV5-5 | TGTGCCAGCAGCTTCGGGTGGGCAGACTACGAGCAGTACTTC | CASSFGWADYEQYF
. | TRBJ2-2 | . | TRBV12-5 | TGTGCTAGCGGCGCCGGGAGCACCGGGGAGCTGTTTTTT | CASGAGSTGELFF